These 30 T cell receptor beta chains were all obtained from the same sample, sequenced in a study of blood T cell repertoires in COVID-19. Measured with immunoSEQ multiplex PCR; TCRdb has only the in-frame clones, and not every one. This repertoire shows fewer than 200,000 clones, roughly 84% found once; its top ten account for roughly 9.1%. The sequencing sample was made of peripheral blood. Receptor source: a woman of 80 years or more with active or convalescent COVID-19.

The chain couples TRBV5-1 to TRBJ1-4; TRBD1 agrees at 8 bases. With V trimmed by 4 bases and J by 5 bases, 10 bases remained unmatched. Looked up from germline, CDR1 is SGHRS and CDR2 is YFSETQ. CDR3 length: 16 amino acids. The chain's CDR3 is CASSLAAGTGNEKLFF. The DNA of the CDR3 is TGCGCCAGCAGCCTAGCGGCCGGGACAGGAAATGAAAAACTGTTTTTT.

The CDR3 nucleotides read TGTGCCAGCAGGGGGACAGGGGGCTATGGCTACACCTTC. Amino acids: CASRGTGGYGYTF. This chain joins TRBV2 and TRBJ1-2; 11 positions agree with TRBD1. Germline CDR1 reads SNHLY; CDR2 reads FYNNEI. The junction had 1 base not matched to a gene; V was cut back by 6 bases and J by 4 bases. The CDR3 consists of 13 residues.

V is TRBV6-6 and J is TRBJ2-1, with TRBD2 identical over 12 bases. The germline CDR1 and CDR2 sequences are MNHNY and SVGAGI (reference sequence). Trimming cost V 0 bases and J 9 bases; bases outside gene matches: 3. The length of the CDR3 is 15 residues. The CDR3 nucleotides are TGTGCCAGCAGTTACTCGACTAGCGGGGGACTTGAGCAGTTCTTC. Its translation is CASSYSTSGGLEQFF.

The CDR3 loop reads CASSNRQGSEQFF. The CDR3 DNA follows: TGCGCCAGCAGCAATAGACAGGGGAGTGAGCAGTTCTTC. The chain links TRBV5-1 to TRBJ2-1; 8 bases align to TRBD1. Germline V CDR1 and CDR2: SGHRS, YFSETQ. This CDR3 has 13 amino acids. The V and J ends lost 4 bases and 9 bases, in that order; junction bases with no gene match: 6. The whole variable domain, filled in from reference TRBV5-1 and TRBJ2-1, reads KAGVTQTPRYLIKTRGQQVTLSCSPISGHRSVSWYQQTPGQGLQFLFEYFSETQRNKGNFPGRFSGRQFSNSRSEMNVSTLELGDSALYLCASSNRQGSEQFFGPGTRLTVL.

J is TRBJ2-7 and V is TRBV7-4, with a possible D match to TRBD1 (7 bases). The CDR3 has 17 amino acids. With 5 bases removed from V and 0 bases from J, the gap between germline ends came to 20 bases. Germline assignment: CDR1 SGHVT and CDR2 SQSDAQ. The CDR3 DNA reads as TGTGCCAGCAGCCCCCAGGGGGGACGGGAACCCTCCTACGAGCAGTACTTC. This encodes CASSPQGGREPSYEQYF.

The genes are TRBV6-2 or TRBV6-3 and TRBJ1-2; TRBD1 might be the D (5 bases). The V and J ends lost 2 bases and 4 bases respectively, with 8 bases between them. This CDR3 comprises 13 residues. Germline lookup yields CDR1 MNHEY and CDR2 SVGEGT. DNA for the CDR3: TGTGCCAGCAGTTACAAAGGGGCCTATGGCTACACCTTC. It encodes CASSYKGAYGYTF.

This rearrangement joins TRBV27 to TRBJ1-2; tentatively, D is TRBD1 (5 bases). The CDR3 has 15 amino acids. CDR1 and CDR2 (germline): MNHEY, SMNVEV (reference sequence). With 3 bases removed from V and 0 bases from J, the gap between germline ends came to 11 bases. In nucleotides, the CDR3 is TGTGCCAGCAGTTTGCGACAGACTGCTAACTATGGCTACACCTTC. Its protein is CASSLRQTANYGYTF.

This clone was observed once. V is TRBV15 and J is TRBJ1-1; 7 bases line up with TRBD1. V was clipped by 6 bases and J by 2 bases; unmatched bases: 6. Per the germline V gene, CDR1 is LNHNV and CDR2 is YYDKDF (reference sequence). This CDR3 region has 14 residues. The CDR3 loop is CATRRDRYNTEAFF. The CDR3 nucleotides read TGTGCCACCAGGAGGGACAGATATAACACTGAAGCTTTCTTT.

This chain links TRBV3-1 (or the pseudogene TRBV3-2) with TRBJ1-6; no clear D. The CDR3 sequence is 15 residues long. The germline V and J ends were trimmed by 1 base and 3 bases, with 7 bases remaining between them. Germline V gene sequence: CDR1 LGHDT, CDR2 YNNKEL (reference sequence). The CDR3 loop is CASSQVSGYNSPLHF. CDR3 in DNA: TGTGCCAGCAGCCAAGTGTCAGGCTATAATTCACCCCTCCACTTT.

The gene calls are TRBV19 and TRBJ1-2; TRBD1 agrees at 8 bases. The CDR3 covers 18 residues. Germline trimming cut 1 base from V and 6 bases from J; bases unmatched to any gene: 16. CDR1 is LNHDA and CDR2 is SQIVND in the germline V gene (reference sequence). The CDR3 reads CASSIVRARAGGFDGYTF. DNA of the CDR3: TGTGCCAGTAGTATAGTTAGGGCTCGCGCAGGGGGCTTCGATGGCTACACCTTC.

This chain connects TRBV7-8 to TRBJ1-6, with 7 bases lining up with TRBD1. This CDR3 is 16 amino acids long. Germline lookup yields CDR1 SGHVS and CDR2 FQNEAQ. Trimming removed 8 bases from V and 0 bases from J; junction bases left unmatched: 7. CDR3 loop: CASADRMSSYNSPLHF. The CDR3 nucleotides read TGTGCCAGCGCGGACAGGATGAGCTCCTATAATTCACCCCTCCACTTT.

The chain combines TRBV12-3 or TRBV12-4 with TRBJ2-3; D unresolved. The CDR3 consists of 12 residues. Deletions cut 4 bases from V and 5 bases from J, with 7 bases between. CDR3 amino acids: CASSSNLDTQYF. CDR3 sequence (DNA): TGTGCCAGCAGTTCAAATTTAGATACGCAGTATTTT.

This clone has just a few counts. The chain recombines TRBV12-3 or TRBV12-4 with TRBJ1-5; 8 nucleotides line up with TRBD1. Trimming removed 6 bases from V and 7 bases from J; junction bases left unmatched: 5. The length of the CDR3 is 13 residues. In DNA, the CDR3 is TGTGCCAGCAGCCTGCGACAGGGGCAGCCCCAGCATTTT. It codes for CASSLRQGQPQHF.

This rearrangement joins TRBV5-6 to TRBJ2-7, with 11 bases identical to TRBD1. Losses at the gene ends were 3 bases for V and 3 bases for J; bases not matched to a gene: 8. The CDR3 loop spans 16 amino acids. The germline gives CDR1 SGHDT, CDR2 YYEEEE. CDR3 in DNA: TGTGCCAGCAGCTCACGGACAGGGGGCCCCTTCTACGAGCAGTACTTC. The encoded protein is CASSSRTGGPFYEQYF.

This clone was seen a few times. This chain connects TRBV2 to TRBJ1-3; unclear D gene. Trimming stripped 8 bases from V and 3 bases from J, with 11 bases between. Germline CDR1 SNHLY, CDR2 FYNNEI. This CDR3 is built from 13 residues. The CDR3 nucleotides are TGTGCCAGCCGGGGAGTGGGTGGAAACACCATATATTTT. Protein sequence: CASRGVGGNTIYF. Full variable domain (missing parts from reference TRBV2 and TRBJ1-3): EPEVTQTPSHQVTQMGQEVILRCVPISNHLYFYWYRQILGQKVEFLVSFYNNEISEKSEIFDDQFSVERPDGSNFTLKIRSTKLEDSAMYFCASRGVGGNTIYFGEGSWLTVV.

This chain links TRBV5-4 with TRBJ2-3; TRBD2 matches at 7 bases. This CDR3 contains 15 residues. J gave up 1 base and V 5 bases, and 7 bases lay outside the gene matches. Germline loops: CDR1 SGHNT, CDR2 YYREEE (reference sequence). The CDR3 sequence: CASSSGGVGTDTQYF. CDR3 coding DNA: TGTGCCAGCAGTTCGGGGGGTGTGGGCACAGATACGCAGTATTTT.

This sequence joins TRBV2 and TRBJ1-3; 9 bases agree with TRBD1. Germline V CDR1 and CDR2: SNHLY, FYNNEI. V lost 2 bases to trimming and J lost 0 bases; unmatched junction nucleotides: 8. The CDR3 has 18 residues. The CDR3 region is CASSEWGQGTFSGNTIYF. CDR3 coding DNA: TGTGCCAGCAGTGAATGGGGACAGGGTACCTTCTCTGGAAACACCATATATTTT.

The rearrangement links TRBV7-2 to TRBJ2-7; TRBD1 aligns across 10 bases. Germline CDR1 and CDR2: SGHTA and FQGNSA. V lost 2 bases, J lost 1 base, and 5 bases stayed unmatched. The CDR3 runs to 16 residues. The DNA for the CDR3 is TGTGCCAGCAGCTTAATGGGACAGGGGATATCCTACGAGCAGTACTTC. Its translation: CASSLMGQGISYEQYF. The full variable domain, rest sourced from reference TRBV7-2 and TRBJ2-7, is GAGVSQSPSNKVTEKGKDVELRCDPISGHTALYWYRQSLGQGLEFLIYFQGNSAPDKSGLPSDRFSAERTGGSVSTLTIQRTQQEDSAVYLCASSLMGQGISYEQYFGPGTRLTVT.

This clone was detected only a few times. Other DNA sequences in the same sample also yield this CDR3. J is TRBJ1-5 and V is TRBV30, with 8 positions matching TRBD1. The CDR3 has 13 residues. Germline trimming cut 3 bases from V and 7 bases from J; bases unmatched to any gene: 5. Germline V lookup: CDR1 GTSNPN, CDR2 SVGIG (reference sequence). The CDR3 is CAWSGQGGQPQHF. CDR3 DNA: TGTGCCTGGAGCGGACAGGGTGGCCAGCCCCAGCATTTT.

This rearrangement joins TRBV11-3 to TRBJ1-2, with D possibly being TRBD1 (5 bases). Germline V gene sequence: CDR1 SGHNT, CDR2 YENEEA. The CDR3 has 13 residues. V was pared by 3 bases and J by 2 bases, with 7 bases between. This CDR3 reads CASSFGGNYGYTF. Here the CDR3 DNA reads TGTGCCAGCAGCTTTGGGGGGAACTATGGCTACACCTTC.

V is TRBV6-5 and J is TRBJ2-2; D possibly corresponds to TRBD2 (6 bases). Per germline, CDR1 MNHEY and CDR2 SVGAGI. V was cut by 2 bases and J by 5 bases, with 12 bases left in between. CDR3 length: 15 residues. DNA for the CDR3: TGTGCCAGCAGTTACGGGGGGACGGGGACCGGGGAGCTGTTTTTT. Protein product: CASSYGGTGTGELFF.

The J gene is TRBJ1-3, the V gene TRBV7-8; D is undetermined. This CDR3 has 14 residues. Per germline, CDR1 SGHVS and CDR2 FQNEAQ. V was clipped by 3 bases and J by 4 bases, with 10 bases between them. The CDR3 sequence: CASSFSSGGNTIYF. Written as DNA, the CDR3 is TGTGCCAGCAGCTTCTCATCGGGGGGAAACACCATATATTTT.

This clone was counted a few times. The genes are TRBV5-4 and TRBJ2-7, with D perhaps TRBD2 (5 bases). Germline V CDR1 and CDR2: SGHNT, YYREEE (reference sequence). V was clipped by 4 bases and J by 2 bases, with 19 bases between them. This CDR3 spans 16 amino acids. CDR3 in amino acids: CASSPTRTASAYEQYF. The CDR3 nucleotides are TGTGCCAGCAGCCCGACCAGGACTGCATCTGCCTACGAGCAGTACTTC.

The chain employs TRBV10-3 and TRBJ2-7; possible D gene TRBD1, 6 bases. This CDR3 is 12 amino acids long. V shed 8 bases and J shed 7 bases, with 15 bases lying between them. Germline V CDR1 and CDR2: ENHRY, SYGVKD. The CDR3: CAIQGSTKEQYF. The CDR3 DNA reads as TGTGCCATCCAGGGGTCCACCAAAGAGCAGTACTTC.

The V gene is TRBV7-2, the J gene TRBJ2-7, with unresolved D. The CDR3 length is 15 residues. V was cut by 1 base and J by 6 bases, with 16 bases left in between. The germline gives CDR1 SGHTA, CDR2 FQGNSA. In DNA form, the CDR3 reads TGTGCCAGCAGCTTAGGGGCAGGTGGAACCCTCGAGCAGTACTTC. Its translation: CASSLGAGGTLEQYF.

J is TRBJ2-2 and V is TRBV24-1; TRBD1 might be the D (5 bases). The CDR3 is 15 residues long. The V gene's germline CDR1 is KGHDR and CDR2 SFDVKD. V was cut by 3 bases and J by 1 base, with 8 bases left in between. Here the CDR3 DNA reads TGTGCCACCAGTGATACCGGACAGAACACCGGGGAGCTGTTTTTT. It translates to CATSDTGQNTGELFF.

The CDR3 nucleotides read TGCAGCGCGGGAGATGGGGGGGGACGGGAAGCTTTCTTT. Amino acid sequence: CSAGDGGGREAFF. This rearrangement joins TRBV29-1 to TRBJ1-1; D possibly corresponds to TRBD1 (5 bases). The CDR3 extends over 13 amino acids. Germline V gene data show CDR1 as SQVTM and CDR2 as ANQGSEA. V was shortened by 7 bases and J by 8 bases, with 20 bases between the two germline ends. The entire variable domain, with the rest obtained from reference TRBV29-1 and TRBJ1-1, is as follows: SAVISQKPSRDICQRGTSLTIQCQVDSQVTMMFWYRQQPGQSLTLIATANQGSEATYESGFVIDKFPISRPNLTFSTLTVSNMSPEDSSIYLCSAGDGGGREAFFGQGTRLTVV.

The chain is built from TRBV6-9 and TRBJ2-7; 9 bases agree with TRBD1. CDR1 is MNHGY, CDR2 SVAAGI, per germline. The CDR3 is 14 amino acids. V dropped 9 bases and J dropped 2; count of bases not matched to a gene: 8. CDR3 amino acids: CARPLQGATYEQYF. Written as DNA, the CDR3 is TGTGCCAGACCCTTACAGGGGGCAACCTACGAGCAGTACTTC.

This clone showed up just once. The rearrangement joins TRBV6-5 to TRBJ1-5, with D possibly matching TRBD1 (6 bases). CDR1 is MNHEY, CDR2 SVGAGI, per germline. The ends were cut back, 6 bases at V and 2 bases at J, with 14 bases in the middle. This CDR3 region has 15 residues. CDR3 sequence: CASSRTAGGNQPQHF. The CDR3 nucleotides are TGTGCCAGCAGCCGGACGGCAGGGGGCAATCAGCCCCAGCATTTT.

V gene TRBV28 combines with J gene TRBJ2-1; no reliable D call. This CDR3 is 15 amino acids long. V was shortened by 2 bases and J by 7 bases, with 15 bases between the two germline ends. Germline V gene lookup returns CDR1 MDHEN and CDR2 SYDVKM. As DNA, the CDR3 is TGTGCCAGCAGTTTACCCTTGCGGTCCGTTAATGAGCAGTTCTTC. As protein: CASSLPLRSVNEQFF.